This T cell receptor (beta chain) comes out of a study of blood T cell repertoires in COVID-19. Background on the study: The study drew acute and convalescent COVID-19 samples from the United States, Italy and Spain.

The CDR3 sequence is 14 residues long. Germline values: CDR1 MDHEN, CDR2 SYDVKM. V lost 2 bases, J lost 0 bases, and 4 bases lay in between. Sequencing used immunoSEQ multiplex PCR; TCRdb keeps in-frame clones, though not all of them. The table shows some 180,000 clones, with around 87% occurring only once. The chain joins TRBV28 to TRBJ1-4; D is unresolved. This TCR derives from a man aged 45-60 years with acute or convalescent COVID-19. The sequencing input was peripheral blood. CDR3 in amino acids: CASSLGSTNEKLFF. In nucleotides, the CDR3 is TGTGCCAGCAGTTTAGGCTCAACTAATGAAAAACTGTTTTTT.